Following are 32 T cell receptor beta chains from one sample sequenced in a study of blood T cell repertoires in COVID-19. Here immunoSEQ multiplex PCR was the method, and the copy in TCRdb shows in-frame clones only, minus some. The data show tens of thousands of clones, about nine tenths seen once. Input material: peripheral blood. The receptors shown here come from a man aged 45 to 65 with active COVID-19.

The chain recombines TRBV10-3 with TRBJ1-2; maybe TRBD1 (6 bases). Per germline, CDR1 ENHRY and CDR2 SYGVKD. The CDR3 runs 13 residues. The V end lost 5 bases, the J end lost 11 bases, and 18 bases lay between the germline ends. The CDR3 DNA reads TGTGCCATCAGTACTCGACAGGAAAGGGGATACACCTTC. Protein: CAISTRQERGYTF.

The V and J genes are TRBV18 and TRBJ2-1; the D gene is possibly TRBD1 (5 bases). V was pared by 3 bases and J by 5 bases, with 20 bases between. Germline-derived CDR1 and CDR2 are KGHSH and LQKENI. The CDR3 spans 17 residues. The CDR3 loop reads CASSPVLNMNRNNEQFF. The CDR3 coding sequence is TGTGCCAGCTCACCGGTTTTGAACATGAACAGGAACAATGAGCAGTTCTTC.

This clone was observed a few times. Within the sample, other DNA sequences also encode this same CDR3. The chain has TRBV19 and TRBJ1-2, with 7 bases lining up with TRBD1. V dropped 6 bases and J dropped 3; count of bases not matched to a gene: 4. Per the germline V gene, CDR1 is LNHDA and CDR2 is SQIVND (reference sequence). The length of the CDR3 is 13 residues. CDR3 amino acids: CASSLTGDYGYTF. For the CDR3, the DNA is TGTGCCAGTAGCCTAACAGGGGACTATGGCTACACCTTC. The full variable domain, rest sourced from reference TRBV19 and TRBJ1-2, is DGGITQSPKYLFRKEGQNVTLSCEQNLNHDAMYWYRQDPGQGLRLIYYSQIVNDFQKGDIAEGYSVSREKKESFPLTVTSAQKNPTAFYLCASSLTGDYGYTFGSGTRLTVV.

The CDR3 here is CASSVEPAEKAFF. The DNA of the CDR3 is TGTGCCAGCAGCGTGGAACCGGCGGAAAAAGCTTTCTTT. V usage is TRBV9 and J usage is TRBJ1-1; no reliable D call. This CDR3 has 13 residues. Germline V gives CDR1 SGDLS, CDR2 YYNGEE. Between the trimmed V and J ends, which lost 2 bases and 9 bases, there was a span of 14 bases.

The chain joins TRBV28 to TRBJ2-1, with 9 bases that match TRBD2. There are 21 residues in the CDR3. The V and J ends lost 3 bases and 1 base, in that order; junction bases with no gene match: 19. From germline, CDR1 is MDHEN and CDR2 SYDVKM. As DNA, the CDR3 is TGTGCCAGCAGTTTGAGCAGGGCGGGAGGGAGTTTTAGCTGGTCCTACAATGAGCAGTTCTTC. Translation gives CASSLSRAGGSFSWSYNEQFF. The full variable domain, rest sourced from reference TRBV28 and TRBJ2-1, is DVKVTQSSRYLVKRTGEKVFLECVQDMDHENMFWYRQDPGLGLRLIYFSYDVKMKEKGDIPEGYSVSREKKERFSLILESASTNQTSMYLCASSLSRAGGSFSWSYNEQFFGPGTRLTVL.

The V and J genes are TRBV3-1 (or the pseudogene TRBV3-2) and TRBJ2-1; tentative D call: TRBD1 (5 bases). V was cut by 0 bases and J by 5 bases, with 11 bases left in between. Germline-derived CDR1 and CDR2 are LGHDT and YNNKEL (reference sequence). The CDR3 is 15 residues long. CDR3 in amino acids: CASSQESGLHNEQFF. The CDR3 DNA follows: TGTGCCAGCAGCCAAGAGTCAGGGCTCCACAATGAGCAGTTCTTC.

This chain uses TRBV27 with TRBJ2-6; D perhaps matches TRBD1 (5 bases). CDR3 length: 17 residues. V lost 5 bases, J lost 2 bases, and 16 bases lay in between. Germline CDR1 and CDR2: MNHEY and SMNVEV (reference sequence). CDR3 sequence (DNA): TGTGCCAGCAGTCTCTTCGGACATGAAGCTGGGGCCAACGTCCTGACTTTC. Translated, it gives CASSLFGHEAGANVLTF.

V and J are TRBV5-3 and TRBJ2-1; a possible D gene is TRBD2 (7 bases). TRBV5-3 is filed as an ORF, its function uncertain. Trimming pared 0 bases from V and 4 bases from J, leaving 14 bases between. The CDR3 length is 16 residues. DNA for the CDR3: TGTGCCAGAAGCTTGGCGTCGGGGGGCCGGTACAATGAGCAGTTCTTC. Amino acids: CARSLASGGRYNEQFF.

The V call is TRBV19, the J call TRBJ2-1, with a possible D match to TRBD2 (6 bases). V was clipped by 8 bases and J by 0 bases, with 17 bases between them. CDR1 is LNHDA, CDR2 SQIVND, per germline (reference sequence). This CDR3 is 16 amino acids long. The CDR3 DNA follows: TGTGCCAGTTCCCAGCGGGCCGCCCACTCCTACAATGAGCAGTTCTTC. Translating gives CASSQRAAHSYNEQFF.

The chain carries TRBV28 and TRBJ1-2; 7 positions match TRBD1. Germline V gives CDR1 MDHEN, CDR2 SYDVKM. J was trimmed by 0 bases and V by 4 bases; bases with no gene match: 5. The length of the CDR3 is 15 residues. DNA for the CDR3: TGTGCCAGCAGTTCGCAGGGGGTTACTAACTATGGCTACACCTTC. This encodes CASSSQGVTNYGYTF.

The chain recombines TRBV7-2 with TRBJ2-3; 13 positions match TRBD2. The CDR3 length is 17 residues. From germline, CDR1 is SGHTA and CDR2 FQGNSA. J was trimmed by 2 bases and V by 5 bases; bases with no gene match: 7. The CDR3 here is CASSIRTSGRNTDTQYF. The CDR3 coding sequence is TGTGCCAGCAGCATTAGGACTAGCGGGAGAAACACAGATACGCAGTATTTT.

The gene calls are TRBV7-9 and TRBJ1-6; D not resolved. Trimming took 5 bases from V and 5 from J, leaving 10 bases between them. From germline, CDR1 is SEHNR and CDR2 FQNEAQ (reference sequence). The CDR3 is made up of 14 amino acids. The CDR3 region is CASSPGFHNSPLHF. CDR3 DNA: TGTGCCAGCAGCCCCGGGTTCCATAATTCACCCCTCCACTTT.

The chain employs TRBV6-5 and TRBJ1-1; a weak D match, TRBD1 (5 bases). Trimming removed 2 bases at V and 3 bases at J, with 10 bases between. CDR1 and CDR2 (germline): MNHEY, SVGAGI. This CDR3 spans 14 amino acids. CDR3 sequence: CASSYRGGYTEAFF. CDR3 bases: TGTGCCAGCAGTTACCGCGGGGGGTACACTGAAGCTTTCTTT.

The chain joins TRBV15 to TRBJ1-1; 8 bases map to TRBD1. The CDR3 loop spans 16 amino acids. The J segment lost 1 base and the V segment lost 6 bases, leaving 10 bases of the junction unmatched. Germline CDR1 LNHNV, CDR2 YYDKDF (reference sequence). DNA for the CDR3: TGTGCCACCAGGGAGGACAGGGAGGCGGGGAACACTGAAGCTTTCTTT. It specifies CATREDREAGNTEAFF.

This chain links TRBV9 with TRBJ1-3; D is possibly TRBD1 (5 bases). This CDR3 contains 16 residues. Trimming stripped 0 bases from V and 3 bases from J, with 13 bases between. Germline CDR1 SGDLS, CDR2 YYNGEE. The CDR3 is CASSVAGGENGNTIYF. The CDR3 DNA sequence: TGTGCCAGCAGCGTAGCCGGGGGGGAAAATGGAAACACCATATATTTT.

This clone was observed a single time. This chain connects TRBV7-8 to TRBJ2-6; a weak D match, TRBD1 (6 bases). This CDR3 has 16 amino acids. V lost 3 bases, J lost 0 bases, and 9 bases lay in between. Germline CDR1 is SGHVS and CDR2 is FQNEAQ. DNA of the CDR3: TGTGCCAGCAGCTTTAGGACAGACTCTGGGGCCAACGTCCTGACTTTC. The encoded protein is CASSFRTDSGANVLTF.

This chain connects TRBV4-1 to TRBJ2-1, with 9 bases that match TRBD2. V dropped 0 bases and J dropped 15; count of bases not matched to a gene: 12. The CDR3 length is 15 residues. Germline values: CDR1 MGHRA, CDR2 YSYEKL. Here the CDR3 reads CASSQDGILAGDTFF. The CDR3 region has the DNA TGCGCCAGCAGCCAAGATGGGATTTTAGCGGGAGACACGTTCTTC.

The CDR3, as DNA: TGTGCCAGCAGCGGAAAACAGGGGGTTGGCGCTGAAGCTTTCTTT. As protein: CASSGKQGVGAEAFF. The chain has TRBV5-5 and TRBJ1-1, with 8 bases aligning to TRBD1. The V segment lost 4 bases and the J segment 6 bases; nucleotides outside the gene matches: 11. In germline, CDR1 is SGHKS, CDR2 YYEKEE (reference sequence). The CDR3 covers 15 residues.

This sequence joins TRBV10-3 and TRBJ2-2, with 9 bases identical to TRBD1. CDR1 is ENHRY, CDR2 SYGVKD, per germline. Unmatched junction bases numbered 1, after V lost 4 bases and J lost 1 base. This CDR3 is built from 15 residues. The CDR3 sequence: CAISGQGGNTGELFF. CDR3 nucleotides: TGTGCCATCAGTGGACAGGGGGGGAACACCGGGGAGCTGTTTTTT.

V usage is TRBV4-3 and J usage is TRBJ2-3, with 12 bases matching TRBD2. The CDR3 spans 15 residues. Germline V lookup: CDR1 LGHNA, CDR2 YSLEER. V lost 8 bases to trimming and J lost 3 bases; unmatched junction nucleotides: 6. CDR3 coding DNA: TGCGCCAGCTCCCCGACTAGCGGGAGTACAGATACGCAGTATTTT. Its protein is CASSPTSGSTDTQYF.

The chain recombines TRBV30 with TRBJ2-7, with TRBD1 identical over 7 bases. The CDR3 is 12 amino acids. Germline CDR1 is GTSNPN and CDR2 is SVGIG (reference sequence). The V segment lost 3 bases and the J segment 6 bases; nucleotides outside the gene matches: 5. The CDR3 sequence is CAWSLTGAEQYF. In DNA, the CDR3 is TGTGCCTGGAGCTTAACAGGGGCCGAGCAGTACTTC.

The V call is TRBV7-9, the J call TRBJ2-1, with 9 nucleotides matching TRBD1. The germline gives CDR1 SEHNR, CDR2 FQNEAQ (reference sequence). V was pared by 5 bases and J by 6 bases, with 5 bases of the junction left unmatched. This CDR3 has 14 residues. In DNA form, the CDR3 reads TGTGCCAGCAGCCTCAAGGACAGGGGCAATGAGCAGTTCTTC. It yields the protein CASSLKDRGNEQFF.

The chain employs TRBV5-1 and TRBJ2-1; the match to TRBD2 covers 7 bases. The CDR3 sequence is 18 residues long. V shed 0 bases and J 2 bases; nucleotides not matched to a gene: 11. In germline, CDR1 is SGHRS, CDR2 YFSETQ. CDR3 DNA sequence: TGCGCCAGCAGCTTGGCCGTTTCGGCTAGCGGAGCCTACAATGAGCAGTTCTTC. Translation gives CASSLAVSASGAYNEQFF.

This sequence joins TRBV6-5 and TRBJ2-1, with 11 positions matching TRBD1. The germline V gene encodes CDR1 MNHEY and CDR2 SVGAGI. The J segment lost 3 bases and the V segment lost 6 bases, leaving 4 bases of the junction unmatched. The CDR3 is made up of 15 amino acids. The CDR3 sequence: CASSRTGGSYNEQFF. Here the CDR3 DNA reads TGTGCCAGCAGCCGGACAGGGGGCAGCTACAATGAGCAGTTCTTC.

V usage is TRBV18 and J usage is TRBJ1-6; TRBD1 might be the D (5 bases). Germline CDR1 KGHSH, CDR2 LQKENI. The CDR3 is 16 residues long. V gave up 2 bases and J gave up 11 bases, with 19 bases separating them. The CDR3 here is CASSPSRDGPGPPLHF. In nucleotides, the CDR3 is TGTGCCAGCTCACCATCCAGGGATGGGCCCGGCCCACCCCTCCACTTT.

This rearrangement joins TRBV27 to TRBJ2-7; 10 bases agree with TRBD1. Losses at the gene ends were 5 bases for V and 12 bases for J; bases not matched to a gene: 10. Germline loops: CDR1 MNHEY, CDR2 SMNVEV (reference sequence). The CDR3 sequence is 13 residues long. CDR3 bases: TGTGCCAGCAGTCCTCTCCCGGGACAGGGGCGGTACTTC. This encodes CASSPLPGQGRYF.

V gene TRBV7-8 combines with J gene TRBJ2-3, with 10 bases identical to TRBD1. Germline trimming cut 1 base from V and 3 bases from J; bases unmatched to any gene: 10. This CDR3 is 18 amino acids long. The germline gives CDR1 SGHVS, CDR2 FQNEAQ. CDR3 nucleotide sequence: TGTGCCAGCAGCTTAGGGAACAGACAGGGGGCGAGGACAGATACGCAGTATTTT. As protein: CASSLGNRQGARTDTQYF.

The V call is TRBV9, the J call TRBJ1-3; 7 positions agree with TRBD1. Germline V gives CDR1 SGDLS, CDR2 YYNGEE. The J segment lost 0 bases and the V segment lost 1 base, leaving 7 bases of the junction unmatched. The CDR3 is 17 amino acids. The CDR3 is CASSVLGQPYSGNTIYF. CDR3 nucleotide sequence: TGTGCCAGCAGCGTATTGGGACAGCCTTACTCTGGAAACACCATATATTTT.

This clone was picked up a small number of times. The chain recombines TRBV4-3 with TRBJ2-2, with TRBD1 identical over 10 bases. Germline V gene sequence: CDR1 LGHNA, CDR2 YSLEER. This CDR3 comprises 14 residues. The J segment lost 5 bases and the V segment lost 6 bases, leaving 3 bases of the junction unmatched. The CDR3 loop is CASRWDRGTGELFF. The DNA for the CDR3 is TGCGCCAGCAGATGGGACAGGGGAACCGGGGAGCTGTTTTTT.

In DNA, the CDR3 is TGTGCCAGCAGCTTGACGGGGGGGGGAAACACCATATATTTT. Translation: CASSLTGGGNTIYF. This chain uses TRBV5-4 with TRBJ1-3; maybe TRBD1 (5 bases). This CDR3 comprises 14 residues. The germline V gene encodes CDR1 SGHNT and CDR2 YYREEE (reference sequence). The V end lost 1 base, the J end lost 4 bases, and 9 bases lay between the germline ends.

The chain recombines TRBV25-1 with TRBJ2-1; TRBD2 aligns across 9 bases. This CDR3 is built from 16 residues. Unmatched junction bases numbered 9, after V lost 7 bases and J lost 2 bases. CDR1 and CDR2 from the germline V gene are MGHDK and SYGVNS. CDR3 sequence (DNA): TGTGCCAGCACCCCAAAGGCGGGAGGGACCTACAATGAGCAGTTCTTC. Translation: CASTPKAGGTYNEQFF.

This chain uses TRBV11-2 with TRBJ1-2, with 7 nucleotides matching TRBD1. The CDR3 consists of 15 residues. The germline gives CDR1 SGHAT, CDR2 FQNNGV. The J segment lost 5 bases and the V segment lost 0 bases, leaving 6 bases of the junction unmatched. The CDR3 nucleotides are TGTGCCAGCAGCTTAGAGGGGACAGACCTATATGGCTACACCTTC. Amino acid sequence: CASSLEGTDLYGYTF.